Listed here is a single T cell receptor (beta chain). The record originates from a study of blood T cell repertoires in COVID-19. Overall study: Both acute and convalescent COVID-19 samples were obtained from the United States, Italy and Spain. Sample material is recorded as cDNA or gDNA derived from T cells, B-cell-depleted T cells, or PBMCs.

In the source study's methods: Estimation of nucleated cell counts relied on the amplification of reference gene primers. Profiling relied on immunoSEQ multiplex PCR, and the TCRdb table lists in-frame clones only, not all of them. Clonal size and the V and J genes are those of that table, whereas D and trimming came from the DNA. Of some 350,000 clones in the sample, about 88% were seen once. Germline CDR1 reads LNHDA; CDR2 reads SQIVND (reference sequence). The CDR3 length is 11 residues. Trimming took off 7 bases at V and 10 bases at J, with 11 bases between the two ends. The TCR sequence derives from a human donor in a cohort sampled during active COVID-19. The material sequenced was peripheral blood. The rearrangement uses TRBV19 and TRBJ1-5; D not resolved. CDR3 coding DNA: TGTGCCAGTACCTCGGGTTTACCCCAGCATTTT. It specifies CASTSGLPQHF.